This note documents a single T cell receptor (beta chain) sequence. Its antigen is not identified. The T cells that were sequenced for TCR beta were CD8+ and CD4+ cells from blood. Negative isolation was used for CD8+ and CD4+ T cells, and FACS enrichment was applied to TEMRA cells. After removal of 1 base from V and 2 bases from J, the junction contained 5 bases not matched to a gene. CDR3 length: 16 residues. CDR1 and CDR2 (germline): LGHDT, YNNKEL (reference sequence). The data originate from a study of CD8 T cells in Susac syndrome. Whole-study results and caveats: Regarding the TCR sequencing and HLA analysis, the study admitted that a relatively small number of individuals were involved.

RNA totalling roughly 0.45 to 1 ug underwent reverse transcription with random hexamers. The amplification used immunoSEQ multiplex PCR on TCR beta CDR3; it spanned 54 Vbeta and 13 Jbeta. A single record per CDR3 protein comes from TCRdb applying MiXCR to the immunoSEQ multiplex PCR reads. Of around 190,000 distinct CDR3 sequences in the sample, about 95% are singletons; the top ten hold about 0.1%. The origin of this receptor is a human donor in good health. The sequenced sample consisted of CD4+ T cells from PBMCs. The chain recombines TRBV3-1 with TRBJ2-3; 8 nucleotides align to TRBD2. In DNA form, the CDR3 reads TGTGCCAGCAGCCAAGGGCTAGCGGGTCCCACAGATACGCAGTATTTT. Its translation is CASSQGLAGPTDTQYF.